The clone carrying this T cell receptor beta chain has only a few counts. The data are from a study of T-cell reconstitution after alpha-beta-depleted transplantation in children. V gave up 3 bases and J gave up 6 bases; unmatched junction bases: 7. The CDR3 has 15 amino acids. CDR1 and CDR2 from the germline V gene are KGHDR and SFDVKD. For TCRbeta, the library was prepared with unique molecular identifiers. A single record per CDR3 protein comes from TCRdb applying MiXCR to the PCR reads. Of some 220,000 distinct CDR3 sequences listed, approximately 9% are singletons. This receptor was identified in a human donor who donated a stem cell graft to a child with acute lymphoblastic leukemia. The chain uses TRBV24-1 and TRBJ2-1, with TRBD1 matching over 7 bases. Sample: PBMCs from the stem cell graft donor, taken from the stem cell graft. CDR3: CATSDAGTDFNEQFF. As DNA, the CDR3 is TGTGCCACCAGTGATGCCGGGACAGATTTCAATGAGCAGTTCTTC.